This TCR beta chain was obtained from a study of blood T cell repertoires in COVID-19. On the study more broadly: Samples of COVID-19 (acute and convalescent) were obtained from the United States, Italy and Spain. T cells, B-cell-depleted T cells, or PBMCs supplied cDNA or gDNA.

Trimming pared 5 bases from V and 2 bases from J, leaving 9 bases between. From germline, CDR1 is MNHEY and CDR2 SVGAGI. The CDR3 has 13 residues. In the authors' workflow: By means of reference gene primer amplification, nucleated cell counts were estimated. Assay used: immunoSEQ multiplex PCR; TCRdb lists only in-frame clones, some missing. V, J and clone size are those of that table, while D and trimming were read from the DNA. The data show tens of thousands of clones, approximately 80% seen once. Sequencing was done on a sample of peripheral blood. The chain combines TRBV6-5 with TRBJ1-1; tentatively, D is TRBD1 (5 bases). The origin of this receptor is a woman in her sixties with acute or convalescent COVID-19. The CDR3 region has the DNA TGTGCCAGCAGTCCGACAGCAAACACTGAAGCTTTCTTT. This translates into CASSPTANTEAFF.